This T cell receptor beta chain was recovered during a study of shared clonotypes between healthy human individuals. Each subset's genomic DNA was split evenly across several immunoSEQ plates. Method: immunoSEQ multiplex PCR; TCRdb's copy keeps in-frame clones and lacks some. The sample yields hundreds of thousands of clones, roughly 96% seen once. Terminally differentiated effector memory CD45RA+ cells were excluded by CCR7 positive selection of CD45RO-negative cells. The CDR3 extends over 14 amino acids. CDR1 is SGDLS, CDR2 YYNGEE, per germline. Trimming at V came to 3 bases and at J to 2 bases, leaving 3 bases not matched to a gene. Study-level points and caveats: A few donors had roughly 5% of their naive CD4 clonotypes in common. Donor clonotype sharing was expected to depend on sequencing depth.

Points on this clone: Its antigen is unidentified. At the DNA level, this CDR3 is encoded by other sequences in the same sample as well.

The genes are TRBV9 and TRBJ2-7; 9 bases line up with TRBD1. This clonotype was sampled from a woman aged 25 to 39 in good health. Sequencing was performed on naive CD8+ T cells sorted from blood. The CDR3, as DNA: TGTGCCAGCAGCGCCGGGACAGGGACCTACGAGCAGTACTTC. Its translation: CASSAGTGTYEQYF. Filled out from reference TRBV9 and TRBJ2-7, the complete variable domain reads DSGVTQTPKHLITATGQRVTLRCSPRSGDLSVYWYQQSLDQGLQFLIQYYNGEERAKGNILERFSAQQFPDLHSELNLSSLELGDSALYFCASSAGTGTYEQYFGPGTRLTVT.